This T cell receptor (beta chain) was sequenced for a study of T cell responses to AZD1222 COVID-19 vaccine. For this clone: Its specificity is not known.

J was trimmed by 0 bases and V by 2 bases; bases with no gene match: 4. The CDR3 has 17 residues. Germline CDR1 LGHNA, CDR2 YNFKEQ. Points from the study as a whole: Seropositive at baseline were only a handful of AZD1222 recipients. With two AZD1222 doses given, Spike-specific TCR breadth and depth both rose. White British people made up most donors, females outnumbered males, and clonal diversity was possibly underestimated. Spike as a whole was targeted by vaccine-associated CD4 TCRs, dominant at 160-218 and 743-854.

Sequencing was performed with immunoSEQ multiplex PCR; in TCRdb, only in-frame clones are kept and a portion is missing. This sample has about 110,000 clones, with around nine tenths found just once. The origin of this receptor is an adult in good health. Sequences were derived from peripheral blood, sampled on day 0 of AZD1222 vaccination. The J gene is TRBJ2-2, the V gene TRBV4-2, with 9 bases aligning to TRBD2. CDR3: CASSQKTSGSNTGELFF. The CDR3 region has the DNA TGTGCCAGCAGCCAAAAAACTAGCGGGTCGAACACCGGGGAGCTGTTTTTT.